This TCR beta chain was identified in a study of PD-1 blockade in classical Hodgkin lymphoma. Clones were sequenced by immunoSEQ multiplex PCR, and TCRdb holds only the in-frame ones, with some missing. The repertoire holds 30,000 to 40,000 clones, with about four fifths as singletons. Trimming at V came to 4 bases and at J to 2 bases, leaving 4 bases not matched to a gene. CDR1 SGHRS and CDR2 YFSETQ come from the germline V gene. The CDR3 runs 14 residues. General observations from the study: Diversity in CD4+ TCRs, unlike that measured in CD8+ TCRs, had risen significantly by C4D1. Patients with a complete response exhibited baseline diversity comparable to newly diagnosed patients. As was reported, newly diagnosed patients showed lower baseline TCR diversity than healthy donors did.

This clone was observed once. What it binds is not known. Every patient had relapsed following autologous stem cell transplantation, and cohorts differed in brentuximab vedotin exposure. Relapsed/refractory classical Hodgkin lymphoma patients had complete, partial or progressive responses. The sequence was collected from a human donor with classical Hodgkin lymphoma. The chain recombines TRBV5-1 with TRBJ2-3; 7 bases map to TRBD1. Specimen: peripheral blood mononuclear cells (PBMCs), collected at baseline. CDR3 in DNA: TGCGCCAGCAGCCCAGGGGGTTCCACAGATACGCAGTATTTT. Amino acids: CASSPGGSTDTQYF. The full variable domain, completed using reference TRBV5-1 and TRBJ2-3, is KAGVTQTPRYLIKTRGQQVTLSCSPISGHRSVSWYQQTPGQGLQFLFEYFSETQRNKGNFPGRFSGRQFSNSRSEMNVSTLELGDSALYLCASSPGGSTDTQYFGPGTRLTVL.